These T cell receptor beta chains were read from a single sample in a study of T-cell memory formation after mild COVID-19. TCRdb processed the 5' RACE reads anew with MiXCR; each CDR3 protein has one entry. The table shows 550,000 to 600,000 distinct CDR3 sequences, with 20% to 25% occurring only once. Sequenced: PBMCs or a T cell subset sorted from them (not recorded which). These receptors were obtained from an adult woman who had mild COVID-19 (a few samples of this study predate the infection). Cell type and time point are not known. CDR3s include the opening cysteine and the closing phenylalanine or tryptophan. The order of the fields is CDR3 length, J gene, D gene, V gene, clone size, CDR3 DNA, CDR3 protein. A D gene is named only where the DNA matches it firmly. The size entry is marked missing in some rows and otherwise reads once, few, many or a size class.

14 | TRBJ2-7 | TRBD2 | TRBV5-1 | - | TGCGCCAGCAGCTTCTTAGCGGGACGTGGCGAGCAGTACTTC | CASSFLAGRGEQYF
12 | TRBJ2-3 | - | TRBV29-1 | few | TGCAGCTTTTACGGACTAAAAGATACGCAGTATTTT | CSFYGLKDTQYF
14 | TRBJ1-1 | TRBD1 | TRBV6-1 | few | TGTGCCAGCATCATCCGGCAGGGGGACACTGAAGCTTTCTTT | CASIIRQGDTEAFF
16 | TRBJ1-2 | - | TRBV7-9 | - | TGTGCCAGCAGCTTAGCGCCTTTGGGACAATTCTATGGCTACACCTTC | CASSLAPLGQFYGYTF
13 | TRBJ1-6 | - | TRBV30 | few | TGTGCCTGGAGTGGACAGGAGAATTCACCCCTCCACTTT | CAWSGQENSPLHF
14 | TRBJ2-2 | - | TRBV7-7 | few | TGTGCTAGCAGCTTATCGTTAGGAACCGGGGAGCTGTTTTTT | CASSLSLGTGELFF
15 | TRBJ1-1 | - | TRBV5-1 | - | TGCGCCAGCAGCTTGCGGCTGGAGGGGTGGGCTGAAGCTTTCTTT | CASSLRLEGWAEAFF
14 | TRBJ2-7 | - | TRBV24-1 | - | TGTGCCACCAGAAAAAGTAGTTCCGCCTACGAGCAGTACTTC | CATRKSSSAYEQYF
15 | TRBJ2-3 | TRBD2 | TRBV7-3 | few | TGTGCCAGCAGCCTTACGACTAGCTTCCCAGATACGCAGTATTTT | CASSLTTSFPDTQYF
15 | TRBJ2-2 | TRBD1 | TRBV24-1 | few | TGTGCCACCAGTGATTTGGGACAGGGGAACGGGGAGCTGTTTTTT | CATSDLGQGNGELFF
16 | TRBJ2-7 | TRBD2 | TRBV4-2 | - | TGTGCCAGCAGCCAACCGCTAGCGGGAGGACCGTACGAGCAGTACTTC | CASSQPLAGGPYEQYF
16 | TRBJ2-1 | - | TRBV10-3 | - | TGTGCCATCAGTCCCGCCGATTCGCAAAAAGGCTATGAGCAGTTCTTC | CAISPADSQKGYEQFF
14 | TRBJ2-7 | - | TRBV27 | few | TGTGCCAGCAGTTTATCGGTACGCTCCTACGAGCAGTACTTC | CASSLSVRSYEQYF
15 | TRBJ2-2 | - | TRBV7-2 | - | TGTGCCAGCAGCTTAGCGCCAGGGAGTACCGGGGAGCTGTTTTTT | CASSLAPGSTGELFF
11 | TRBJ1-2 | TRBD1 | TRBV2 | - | TGTGCCAGCAGACAGGGGGGAAAATGCACCTTC | CASRQGGKCTF
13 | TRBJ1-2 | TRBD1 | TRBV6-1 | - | TGTGCCAGCTGGCCTCAGGGGGAATGGGGCTACACCTTC | CASWPQGEWGYTF
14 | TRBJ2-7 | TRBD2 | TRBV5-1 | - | TGCGCCAGCAGCATTAGCGGGGGCAGCTACGAGCAGTACTTC | CASSISGGSYEQYF
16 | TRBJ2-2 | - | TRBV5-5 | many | TGTGCCAGCAGCTTGGTTAGAATACGGAACACCGGGGAGCTGTTTTTT | CASSLVRIRNTGELFF
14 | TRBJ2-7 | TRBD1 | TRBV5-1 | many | TGCGCCAGCAGCTTGGGGGACAGGGTGAGGGAGCAGTACTTC | CASSLGDRVREQYF
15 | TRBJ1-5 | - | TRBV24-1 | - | TGTGCCACCAGCGGAACAGGGACTCTCAATCAGCCCCAGCATTTT | CATSGTGTLNQPQHF
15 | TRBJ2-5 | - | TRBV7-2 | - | TGTGCCAGCGGGGGAAAGATAAGCTTCCAAGAGACCCAGTACTTC | CASGGKISFQETQYF
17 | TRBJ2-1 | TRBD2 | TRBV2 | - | TGTGCCAGCAGTCGTGGGGGGACTAGCGGGATCTACAATGAGCAGTTCTTC | CASSRGGTSGIYNEQFF